This T cell receptor beta chain appears in the sequencing data of a study of blood T cell repertoires in COVID-19. Study at large: From T cells, B-cell-depleted T cells, or PBMCs came the material, which was cDNA or gDNA.

V lost 3 bases and J lost 0, with 11 bases in between. The germline V gene has CDR1 KGHDR and CDR2 SFDVKD. The CDR3 extends over 16 amino acids. Before being deemed recovered, Cohort 3 donors had two negative PCRs, clearance, or symptom resolution. The repertoire was sequenced with immunoSEQ multiplex PCR; TCRdb's copy has only in-frame clones and lacks some. The sample lists about 300,000 clones; just over 85% were seen once. Sample: PBMCs or T cells enriched from blood (not recorded which). The chain combines TRBV24-1 with TRBJ2-1; maybe TRBD2 (5 bases). This clonotype originated in a man aged 25 to 40 who had recovered from COVID-19. This CDR3 reads CATSDRTGSSYNEQFF. CDR3 DNA: TGTGCCACCAGTGATCGGACTGGGAGCTCCTACAATGAGCAGTTCTTC.